The clone carrying this T cell receptor beta chain was detected only a few times. Its antigen is as yet unknown. It was approximately 9.8 x 10^4 TCR templates that were assayed per sample. TCRdb's table, derived via immunoSEQ multiplex PCR, lists solely in-frame clones and lacks some. Here the sample spans tens of thousands of clones, 93% being singletons. The CDR3 runs to 10 residues. Germline loops: CDR1 MNHNY, CDR2 SVGAGI (reference sequence). V was clipped by 7 bases and J by 3 bases, with 4 bases between them. The entry originates in a study of siplizumab effects on memory and regulatory T cells. General study points: Apparently more diverse than memory cells, naive T cells also seemed major alloresponse contributors. Siplizumab produced a significant drop in alloreactive sequences attributable to unstimulated CD4+ memory cells. Whether the proliferating Tregs (from siplizumab cultures) were suppressive was not confirmed.

The sequenced sample was CD8+ T cells sorted from blood. The TCR was taken from a human donor in good health. The rearrangement uses TRBV6-6 and TRBJ2-7, with no clear D. The CDR3 sequence: CASNSYEQYF. The CDR3 region has the DNA TGTGCCAGCAACAGCTACGAGCAGTACTTC.